Sequencing of this T cell receptor beta chain was carried out in a study of cytomegalovirus exposure and HLA in healthy donors. General observations from the study: Investigators reported more than 150 TCR beta chains as tied to cytomegalovirus.

A remark on this clone: As yet, its antigen is unknown.

The PCR ran on 60 Vbeta and 13 Jbeta primers. Sequencing used immunoSEQ multiplex PCR; TCRdb keeps in-frame clones, though not all of them. The data show over 100,000 clones, with roughly 75% seen just once and under 2% held by the top ten. This CDR3 is 15 amino acids long. Germline V lookup: CDR1 SGHTA, CDR2 FQGNSA. V was clipped by 7 bases and J by 6 bases; unmatched bases: 10. This TCR was recovered from a middle-aged woman in good health and CMV-seronegative. The genes are TRBV7-2 and TRBJ2-1, with 9 bases that match TRBD1. The sequencing sample was made of PBMCs. CDR3 in amino acids: CASTPPGTGTNEQFF. In DNA, the CDR3 is TGTGCCAGCACCCCCCCCGGGACAGGGACCAATGAGCAGTTCTTC.